By sample share, the clone carrying this T cell receptor (beta chain) is medium-sized. This specimen comes from a study of cytomegalovirus exposure and HLA in healthy donors. Method: immunoSEQ multiplex PCR; TCRdb's copy keeps in-frame clones and lacks some. The table has 55,000 to 75,000 clones, about 90% seen once. Trimming cost V 10 bases and J 1 base, with 13 bases left between them. Germline CDR1 and CDR2: SNHLY and FYNNEI. The CDR3 is 13 residues long. This receptor was taken from a man between 18 and 35 years old in good health and CMV-seronegative. The chain recombines TRBV2 with TRBJ1-1; D remains ambiguous. Sequencing used PBMCs. CDR3: CAIEADKNTEAFF. The CDR3 DNA reads as TGTGCCATTGAGGCAGATAAGAACACTGAAGCTTTCTTT.